This is a list of T cell receptor beta chains from one sample in a study of neurological immune-mediated disorders. MiXCR, applied by TCRdb to the 5' RACE reads, yields one record per CDR3 protein. This table holds about 46,000 distinct CDR3 sequences, about 9.4% found once. Sequencing used PBMCs. The receptors here all came from a man in his 70s with HTLV-1-associated myelopathy (HAM/TSP). The CDR3 runs from the conserved cysteine through the conserved F or W. Each record gives: CDR3 protein, CDR3 DNA, D gene, CDR3 length, clone size, V gene, J gene. D genes are given only for firm matches. Not all rows give a size; the values are once, few, many and, for expanded clones, a class.

CDR3aa: CASSPRLAGHNEQFF
CDR3nt: TGTGCCAGCAGCCCGAGACTAGCAGGTCACAATGAGCAGTTCTTC
d_gene: TRBD2
len: 15
abundance: many
v_gene: TRBV7-2
j_gene: TRBJ2-1

CDR3aa: CASSFRPGTGYNSPLHF
CDR3nt: TGTGCCAGCAGTTTCCGCCCCGGGACAGGGTATAATTCACCCCTCCACTTT
d_gene: TRBD1
len: 17
abundance: many
v_gene: TRBV28
j_gene: TRBJ1-6

CDR3aa: CASSQGQGRKLFF
CDR3nt: TGTGCCAGCAGCCAAGGACAGGGAAGAAAACTGTTTTTT
d_gene: TRBD1
len: 13
abundance: many
v_gene: TRBV3-1
j_gene: TRBJ1-4

CDR3aa: CASSRQPPTDTQYF
CDR3nt: TGTGCCAGCAGCCGTCAGCCTCCCACAGATACGCAGTATTTT
d_gene: -
len: 14
abundance: many
v_gene: TRBV14
j_gene: TRBJ2-3

CDR3aa: CASINWGSTDTQYF
CDR3nt: TGTGCCAGCATCAATTGGGGGAGCACAGATACGCAGTATTTT
d_gene: -
len: 14
abundance: -
v_gene: TRBV28
j_gene: TRBJ2-3

CDR3aa: CSARGGGSGYEQYF
CDR3nt: TGCAGTGCTAGGGGGGGCGGGAGTGGTTACGAGCAGTACTTC
d_gene: -
len: 14
abundance: many
v_gene: TRBV20-1
j_gene: TRBJ2-7

CDR3aa: CASSHGTSGRSEQYF
CDR3nt: TGTGCCAGCAGTCACGGGACTAGCGGGAGAAGTGAGCAGTACTTC
d_gene: TRBD2
len: 15
abundance: many
v_gene: TRBV27
j_gene: TRBJ2-7

CDR3aa: CAGSGRVTGELFF
CDR3nt: TGTGCCGGTAGCGGGAGAGTGACCGGGGAGCTGTTTTTT
d_gene: TRBD2
len: 13
abundance: many
v_gene: TRBV19
j_gene: TRBJ2-2

CDR3aa: CASSLVATVSNEQFF
CDR3nt: TGTGCCAGCAGCTTAGTGGCTACCGTAAGCAATGAGCAGTTCTTC
d_gene: -
len: 15
abundance: -
v_gene: TRBV11-2
j_gene: TRBJ2-1

CDR3aa: CASSPGLADSNEQYF
CDR3nt: TGTGCCAGCAGCCCGGGACTAGCGGATTCTAACGAGCAGTACTTC
d_gene: TRBD2
len: 15
abundance: many
v_gene: TRBV7-6
j_gene: TRBJ2-7

CDR3aa: CASIQDRLPEAFF
CDR3nt: TGTGCCAGCATCCAGGACAGGTTACCTGAAGCTTTCTTT
d_gene: TRBD1
len: 13
abundance: many
v_gene: TRBV7-9
j_gene: TRBJ1-1

CDR3aa: CASSHGDKNIQYF
CDR3nt: TGTGCCAGCAGCCACGGAGACAAAAACATTCAGTACTTC
d_gene: -
len: 13
abundance: many
v_gene: TRBV3-1
j_gene: TRBJ2-4

CDR3aa: CASISIWGTYTQYF
CDR3nt: TGTGCCAGCATCTCCATATGGGGCACATATACGCAGTATTTT
d_gene: -
len: 14
abundance: once
v_gene: TRBV7-2
j_gene: TRBJ2-3

CDR3aa: CASTEHGGRTDTQYF
CDR3nt: TGTGCCAGCACCGAGCACGGGGGGCGCACAGATACGCAGTATTTT
d_gene: -
len: 15
abundance: many
v_gene: TRBV12-3/TRBV12-4
j_gene: TRBJ2-3

CDR3aa: CASSLGESYGYTF
CDR3nt: TGCGCCAGCAGCTTGGGGGAGTCCTATGGCTACACCTTC
d_gene: -
len: 13
abundance: many
v_gene: TRBV5-1
j_gene: TRBJ1-2

CDR3aa: CASSDNEDSLPYYGYTF
CDR3nt: TGTGCCAGCAGCGATAATGAGGACTCCCTTCCCTATTATGGCTACACCTTC
d_gene: -
len: 17
abundance: few
v_gene: TRBV21-1
j_gene: TRBJ1-2

CDR3aa: CASSYRGLETQYF
CDR3nt: TGTGCCAGCAGTTACAGGGGGCTTGAGACCCAGTACTTC
d_gene: TRBD1
len: 13
abundance: many
v_gene: TRBV6-2/TRBV6-3
j_gene: TRBJ2-5

CDR3aa: CASSVRGGYYEQYF
CDR3nt: TGTGCCAGCAGTGTGCGGGGGGGCTATTACGAGCAGTACTTC
d_gene: TRBD2
len: 14
abundance: many
v_gene: TRBV6-5
j_gene: TRBJ2-7

CDR3aa: CASADGYGPEQYF
CDR3nt: TGTGCCAGCGCAGACGGTTACGGACCCGAGCAGTACTTC
d_gene: -
len: 13
abundance: few
v_gene: TRBV19
j_gene: TRBJ2-7

CDR3aa: CASSYLGSGLRNEQFF
CDR3nt: TGTGCCAGCAGTTATTTGGGAAGCGGGCTTCGCAATGAGCAGTTCTTC
d_gene: -
len: 16
abundance: many
v_gene: TRBV6-5
j_gene: TRBJ2-1

CDR3aa: CASSPRAEAFF
CDR3nt: TGTGCCAGCAGCCCCCGCGCTGAAGCTTTCTTT
d_gene: -
len: 11
abundance: -
v_gene: TRBV7-2
j_gene: TRBJ1-1

CDR3aa: CATGGTGEPQHF
CDR3nt: TGTGCCACCGGGGGGACGGGCGAGCCCCAGCATTTT
d_gene: -
len: 12
abundance: many
v_gene: TRBV10-3
j_gene: TRBJ1-5

CDR3aa: CSALPLAGEKETQYF
CDR3nt: TGCAGTGCTCTCCCACTAGCGGGGGAGAAAGAGACCCAGTACTTC
d_gene: TRBD2
len: 15
abundance: many
v_gene: TRBV20-1
j_gene: TRBJ2-5

CDR3aa: CASSLLSRDSLKSEQFF
CDR3nt: TGCGCCAGCAGCTTGTTATCTCGGGACAGCCTCAAGAGTGAGCAGTTCTTC
d_gene: TRBD1
len: 17
abundance: many
v_gene: TRBV5-1
j_gene: TRBJ2-1

CDR3aa: CASSPLLFIRSYNEQFF
CDR3nt: TGTGCCAGCAGCCCGCTCCTTTTTATACGGTCCTACAATGAGCAGTTCTTC
d_gene: -
len: 17
abundance: many
v_gene: TRBV6-2/TRBV6-3
j_gene: TRBJ2-1

CDR3aa: CASSQLTSGLGRRTYEQYF
CDR3nt: TGTGCCAGCAGCCAACTAACGTCGGGACTAGGAAGAAGGACCTACGAGCAGTACTTC
d_gene: TRBD2
len: 19
abundance: -
v_gene: TRBV4-2
j_gene: TRBJ2-7

CDR3aa: CSGTRTSGYNEQFF
CDR3nt: TGCAGCGGTACCCGGACTAGCGGGTACAATGAGCAGTTCTTC
d_gene: TRBD2
len: 14
abundance: many
v_gene: TRBV29-1
j_gene: TRBJ2-1

CDR3aa: CASMFGGPSGANVLTF
CDR3nt: TGTGCCAGCATGTTTGGGGGCCCCTCTGGGGCCAACGTCCTGACTTTC
d_gene: -
len: 16
abundance: many
v_gene: TRBV5-6
j_gene: TRBJ2-6

CDR3aa: CAISESVAGEGEQFF
CDR3nt: TGTGCCATCAGTGAGTCAGTAGCGGGAGAGGGTGAGCAGTTCTTC
d_gene: TRBD2
len: 15
abundance: many
v_gene: TRBV10-3
j_gene: TRBJ2-1

CDR3aa: CASSFRASDTGELFF
CDR3nt: TGTGCCAGCAGCTTTAGGGCATCGGACACCGGGGAGCTGTTTTTT
d_gene: -
len: 15
abundance: many
v_gene: TRBV7-2
j_gene: TRBJ2-2